Listed below are T cell receptor beta chains from one sample, sequenced in a study of HIV-infected children after antiretroviral therapy interruption. TCRdb re-called the 3' RACE reads through MiXCR, storing one row per CDR3 protein. The data hold around 40,000 distinct CDR3 sequences, with approximately 6.1% observed a single time. Here the sequenced sample was CD45RA+ CD4+ T cells from PBMCs, pooled from several time points, taken from a donor given antiretroviral therapy, either interrupted or continuous. These receptors were obtained from a pool of human donors with HIV. CDR3s include the opening cysteine and the closing phenylalanine or tryptophan. The order of the fields is V gene, J gene, clone size, D gene, CDR3 protein, CDR3 DNA. A D gene is named only where the DNA matches it firmly. For some rows the clone size is stated as once, few or many, or as a class when expanded; others skip it.

V gene: TRBV14
J gene: TRBJ2-7
clone size: many
D gene: NA
CDR3 protein: CASSQSREQYF
CDR3 DNA: TGTGCCAGCAGCCAATCGAGGGAGCAGTACTTC

V gene: TRBV6-6
J gene: TRBJ2-1
clone size: few
D gene: TRBD1
CDR3 protein: CASSILQGAVYNEQFF
CDR3 DNA: TGTGCCAGCAGTATACTTCAGGGGGCCGTATACAATGAGCAGTTCTTC

V gene: TRBV6-2/TRBV6-3
J gene: TRBJ2-6
clone size: many
D gene: NA
CDR3 protein: CASSYLSPPSGANVLTF
CDR3 DNA: TGTGCCAGCAGTTACCTCTCTCCTCCCTCTGGGGCCAACGTCCTGACTTTC

V gene: TRBV24-1
J gene: TRBJ2-1
clone size: NA
D gene: NA
CDR3 protein: CATSDSVNGVDEQFF
CDR3 DNA: TGTGCCACCAGTGATTCGGTGAACGGAGTTGATGAGCAGTTCTTC

V gene: TRBV21-1
J gene: TRBJ2-5
clone size: many
D gene: NA
CDR3 protein: CASSKETPDPETQYF
CDR3 DNA: TGTGCCAGCAGCAAAGAAACTCCCGATCCGGAGACCCAGTACTTC

V gene: TRBV2
J gene: TRBJ2-2
clone size: few
D gene: NA
CDR3 protein: CASTSSYGTGELFF
CDR3 DNA: TGTGCCAGCACCTCTTCGTATGGCACCGGGGAGCTGTTTTTT

V gene: TRBV6-4
J gene: TRBJ2-7
clone size: many
D gene: NA
CDR3 protein: CASTDLTSSYEQYF
CDR3 DNA: TGTGCCAGCACTGACTTGACGAGCTCCTACGAGCAGTACTTC

V gene: TRBV29-1
J gene: TRBJ2-1
clone size: many
D gene: TRBD2
CDR3 protein: CSVVIAGDREQFF
CDR3 DNA: TGCAGCGTTGTAATAGCGGGAGATCGGGAGCAGTTCTTC

V gene: TRBV5-6
J gene: TRBJ1-1
clone size: NA
D gene: NA
CDR3 protein: CASSLIVGYYSDTEAFF
CDR3 DNA: TGTGCCAGCAGCTTGATCGTGGGATACTATTCGGACACTGAAGCTTTCTTT

V gene: TRBV4-1
J gene: TRBJ1-6
clone size: many
D gene: NA
CDR3 protein: CASSQDLAVIVNSPLHF
CDR3 DNA: TGCGCCAGCAGCCAAGATCTGGCGGTAATAGTTAATTCACCCCTCCACTTT

V gene: TRBV7-2
J gene: TRBJ2-2
clone size: many
D gene: NA
CDR3 protein: CASRRGRQGHTGELFF
CDR3 DNA: TGTGCCAGCAGAAGAGGGAGGCAGGGACACACCGGGGAGCTGTTTTTT

V gene: TRBV2
J gene: TRBJ2-2
clone size: many
D gene: TRBD1
CDR3 protein: CASSPLTGENTGELFF
CDR3 DNA: TGTGCCAGCAGTCCCCTGACAGGGGAGAACACCGGGGAGCTGTTTTTT

V gene: TRBV9
J gene: TRBJ2-1
clone size: many
D gene: TRBD2
CDR3 protein: CASSPKRGGDYNEQFF
CDR3 DNA: TGTGCCAGCAGCCCGAAGCGGGGGGGCGACTACAATGAGCAGTTCTTC

V gene: TRBV7-8
J gene: TRBJ1-4
clone size: NA
D gene: NA
CDR3 protein: CASSSSRRKQNEKLFF
CDR3 DNA: TGTGCCAGCAGCTCCTCCCGGAGGAAACAGAATGAAAAACTGTTTTTT

V gene: TRBV5-1
J gene: TRBJ1-4
clone size: few
D gene: NA
CDR3 protein: CASAKTGDNEKLFF
CDR3 DNA: TGCGCCAGCGCGAAGACAGGAGATAATGAAAAACTGTTTTTT

V gene: TRBV5-1
J gene: TRBJ2-1
clone size: NA
D gene: NA
CDR3 protein: CASSFSAGTHNEQFF
CDR3 DNA: TGCGCCAGCAGCTTTTCGGCCGGGACTCACAATGAGCAGTTCTTC

V gene: TRBV23-1
J gene: TRBJ2-7
clone size: many
D gene: NA
CDR3 protein: CASSQSRAGPPPYEQYF
CDR3 DNA: TGCGCCAGCAGTCAATCGAGGGCAGGGCCCCCCCCCTACGAGCAGTACTTC

V gene: TRBV6-6
J gene: TRBJ2-3
clone size: many
D gene: NA
CDR3 protein: CASSTGLTYTDTQYF
CDR3 DNA: TGTGCCAGCAGTACGGGACTCACCTACACAGATACGCAGTATTTT

V gene: TRBV5-1
J gene: TRBJ2-1
clone size: few
D gene: TRBD2
CDR3 protein: CASNKGTRISYNEQFF
CDR3 DNA: TGCGCCAGCAATAAGGGGACTAGGATCTCCTACAATGAGCAGTTCTTC

V gene: TRBV5-1
J gene: TRBJ2-7
clone size: many
D gene: NA
CDR3 protein: CASSWNSEQYF
CDR3 DNA: TGCGCCAGCAGCTGGAACTCCGAGCAGTACTTC

V gene: TRBV5-5
J gene: TRBJ2-6
clone size: many
D gene: TRBD2
CDR3 protein: CASSETSGGPHSGANVLTF
CDR3 DNA: TGTGCCAGCAGCGAAACTAGCGGGGGACCCCACTCTGGGGCCAACGTCCTGACTTTC

V gene: TRBV7-9
J gene: TRBJ2-3
clone size: NA
D gene: NA
CDR3 protein: CASSSGGTSTDTQYF
CDR3 DNA: TGTGCCAGCAGCTCTGGCGGGACGAGCACAGATACGCAGTATTTT

V gene: TRBV27
J gene: TRBJ2-6
clone size: many
D gene: NA
CDR3 protein: CASGGRLSGANVLTF
CDR3 DNA: TGTGCCAGCGGAGGACGCCTCTCTGGGGCCAACGTCCTGACTTTC

V gene: TRBV6-1
J gene: TRBJ2-1
clone size: few
D gene: TRBD1
CDR3 protein: CASRMTGPYNEQFF
CDR3 DNA: TGTGCCAGCAGGATGACAGGGCCCTACAATGAGCAGTTCTTC

V gene: TRBV2
J gene: TRBJ1-6
clone size: NA
D gene: NA
CDR3 protein: CASSEGGPHSPLHF
CDR3 DNA: TGTGCCAGCAGTGAAGGGGGGCCCCATTCACCCCTCCACTTT

V gene: TRBV19
J gene: TRBJ2-3
clone size: NA
D gene: NA
CDR3 protein: CASSTLYRVGGTDTQYF
CDR3 DNA: TGTGCCAGTAGTACTCTCTACAGGGTCGGGGGCACAGATACGCAGTATTTT

V gene: TRBV27
J gene: TRBJ1-3
clone size: NA
D gene: NA
CDR3 protein: CASSPYANRNTIYF
CDR3 DNA: TGTGCCAGCAGTCCTTACGCCAATAGAAACACCATATATTTT

V gene: TRBV7-8
J gene: TRBJ2-2
clone size: many
D gene: NA
CDR3 protein: CASSLARSPGELFF
CDR3 DNA: TGTGCCAGCAGCTTAGCGAGGTCCCCCGGGGAGCTGTTTTTT

V gene: TRBV6-2/TRBV6-3
J gene: TRBJ1-1
clone size: many
D gene: NA
CDR3 protein: CASSDKWTEAFF
CDR3 DNA: TGTGCCAGCAGTGATAAGTGGACTGAAGCTTTCTTT

V gene: TRBV29-1
J gene: TRBJ2-1
clone size: few
D gene: TRBD2
CDR3 protein: CSVGLATRTYDEQFF
CDR3 DNA: TGCAGCGTTGGACTAGCGACCCGAACGTATGATGAGCAGTTCTTC

V gene: TRBV6-2/TRBV6-3
J gene: TRBJ2-6
clone size: many
D gene: TRBD1
CDR3 protein: CASSVYGTGGSGANVLTF
CDR3 DNA: TGTGCCAGCAGCGTGTACGGGACAGGGGGTTCTGGGGCCAACGTCCTGACTTTC

V gene: TRBV18
J gene: TRBJ2-2
clone size: many
D gene: TRBD1
CDR3 protein: CASSSGGNTGELFF
CDR3 DNA: TGTGCCAGCTCGTCAGGGGGGAACACCGGGGAGCTGTTTTTT

V gene: TRBV10-1
J gene: TRBJ1-1
clone size: NA
D gene: NA
CDR3 protein: CASSADHPNTEAFF
CDR3 DNA: TGCGCCAGCAGTGCGGACCACCCGAACACTGAAGCTTTCTTT

V gene: TRBV12-3/TRBV12-4
J gene: TRBJ2-5
clone size: few
D gene: NA
CDR3 protein: CASSPLQGRQETQYF
CDR3 DNA: TGTGCCAGCAGTCCACTCCAGGGAAGACAAGAGACCCAGTACTTC

V gene: TRBV29-1
J gene: TRBJ2-2
clone size: many
D gene: NA
CDR3 protein: CSVANTGELFF
CDR3 DNA: TGCAGCGTCGCAAACACCGGGGAGCTGTTTTTT

V gene: TRBV24-1
J gene: TRBJ2-5
clone size: few
D gene: TRBD2
CDR3 protein: CATSDRTSGREETQYF
CDR3 DNA: TGTGCCACCAGTGATAGGACTAGCGGGAGGGAAGAGACCCAGTACTTC

V gene: TRBV7-2
J gene: TRBJ1-6
clone size: many
D gene: NA
CDR3 protein: CASSFLGRTLNSPLHF
CDR3 DNA: TGTGCCAGCAGCTTTCTGGGACGGACGCTTAATTCACCCCTCCACTTT

V gene: TRBV15
J gene: TRBJ2-7
clone size: many
D gene: NA
CDR3 protein: CATSRDQGPYEQYF
CDR3 DNA: TGTGCCACCAGCAGAGATCAGGGGCCCTACGAGCAGTACTTC

V gene: TRBV10-3
J gene: TRBJ1-3
clone size: many
D gene: NA
CDR3 protein: CARSLIRHF
CDR3 DNA: TGTGCCAGGTCGCTCATTCGGCATTTT

V gene: TRBV5-1
J gene: TRBJ2-4
clone size: NA
D gene: NA
CDR3 protein: CVSPREAKNIQYF
CDR3 DNA: TGCGTCAGCCCGAGGGAGGCCAAAAACATTCAGTACTTC

V gene: TRBV5-5
J gene: TRBJ2-7
clone size: many
D gene: TRBD1
CDR3 protein: CASSFDRGYEQYF
CDR3 DNA: TGTGCCAGCAGCTTTGACAGGGGGTACGAGCAGTACTTC

V gene: TRBV27
J gene: TRBJ2-7
clone size: many
D gene: TRBD1
CDR3 protein: CASSVRTGLGYEQYF
CDR3 DNA: TGTGCCAGCAGTGTACGGACAGGGTTGGGCTACGAGCAGTACTTC

V gene: TRBV5-1
J gene: TRBJ2-4
clone size: many
D gene: NA
CDR3 protein: CASRGGGTNIQYF
CDR3 DNA: TGCGCCAGCAGGGGAGGGGGGACGAACATTCAGTACTTC

V gene: TRBV30
J gene: TRBJ1-6
clone size: many
D gene: NA
CDR3 protein: CAWRQGSYNSPLYF
CDR3 DNA: TGTGCCTGGAGACAGGGTTCCTATAATTCGCCCCTCTACTTT

V gene: TRBV5-1
J gene: TRBJ2-1
clone size: NA
D gene: NA
CDR3 protein: CASSENLGSYNEQFF
CDR3 DNA: TGCGCCAGCAGCGAAAACTTGGGCTCCTACAATGAGCAGTTCTTC

V gene: TRBV20-1
J gene: TRBJ2-7
clone size: many
D gene: NA
CDR3 protein: CSARDLRGASYEQYF
CDR3 DNA: TGCAGTGCTAGAGATTTGAGGGGAGCTTCCTACGAGCAGTACTTC

V gene: TRBV20-1
J gene: TRBJ2-7
clone size: NA
D gene: TRBD1
CDR3 protein: CSAPRLDRDTYEQYF
CDR3 DNA: TGCAGTGCCCCCCGACTGGACAGGGACACCTACGAGCAGTACTTC

V gene: TRBV21-1
J gene: TRBJ2-1
clone size: many
D gene: NA
CDR3 protein: CASSRREDNEQFF
CDR3 DNA: TGTGCCAGCAGCAGGCGGGAGGATAATGAGCAGTTCTTC

V gene: TRBV7-9
J gene: TRBJ2-5
clone size: many
D gene: NA
CDR3 protein: CASSFQGKQETQYF
CDR3 DNA: TGTGCCAGCAGCTTCCAGGGGAAGCAAGAGACCCAGTACTTC

V gene: TRBV28
J gene: TRBJ1-2
clone size: few
D gene: TRBD1
CDR3 protein: CASTARGGTGAGYTF
CDR3 DNA: TGTGCCAGCACAGCCAGGGGGGGGACAGGGGCTGGCTACACCTTC

V gene: TRBV4-1
J gene: TRBJ1-6
clone size: many
D gene: NA
CDR3 protein: CASSQINSPLHF
CDR3 DNA: TGCGCCAGCAGCCAGATTAATTCACCCCTCCACTTT